The 14 T cell receptor beta chains below were found in one sample sequenced in a study of cytomegalovirus exposure and HLA in healthy donors. The PCR made use of 60 Vbeta and 13 Jbeta primers. Clones were sequenced by immunoSEQ multiplex PCR, and TCRdb holds only the in-frame ones, with some missing. Of roughly 86,000 clones in the sample, more than 65% were seen once. The specimen was PBMCs. These receptors were collected from a man between 60 and 75 years old in good health and CMV-seronegative.

The chain links TRBV5-1 to TRBJ2-3; unclear D gene. Between the trimmed V and J ends, which lost 0 bases and 0 bases, there was a span of 8 bases. Germline CDR1 reads SGHRS; CDR2 reads YFSETQ. The CDR3 has 15 residues. CDR3 sequence reads: CASSLDRSSTDTQYF. Here the CDR3 DNA reads TGCGCCAGCAGCTTGGACCGGTCAAGCACAGATACGCAGTATTTT.

The V and J genes are TRBV6-5 and TRBJ2-7; the D gene is possibly TRBD1 (5 bases). Between the trimmed V and J ends, which lost 5 bases and 0 bases, there was a span of 11 bases. Germline loops: CDR1 MNHEY, CDR2 SVGAGI. The CDR3 length is 14 residues. The CDR3 sequence: CASSRRQISYEQYF. The DNA for the CDR3 is TGTGCCAGCAGTCGCCGACAGATCTCCTACGAGCAGTACTTC.

The rearrangement uses TRBV2 and TRBJ2-7, with TRBD2 identical over 8 bases. With 8 bases clipped from V and 4 bases from J, the junction kept 16 bases outside the gene matches. The CDR3 consists of 16 residues. CDR1 and CDR2 from the germline V gene are SNHLY and FYNNEI. This chain's CDR3 is CASLGPLAVTSYEQYF. The DNA for the CDR3 is TGTGCCAGCCTCGGACCACTAGCGGTCACCTCATACGAGCAGTACTTC.

The chain employs TRBV4-3 and TRBJ1-6; unclear D gene. V was pared by 0 bases and J by 8 bases, with 14 bases between. This CDR3 contains 16 residues. Germline V lookup: CDR1 LGHNA, CDR2 YSLEER. In DNA form, the CDR3 reads TGCGCCAGCAGCCAAGATCCTCCGGGATTAGATTCACCCCTCCACTTT. Its translation: CASSQDPPGLDSPLHF.

This chain connects TRBV4-1 to TRBJ2-1; TRBD2 matches at 8 bases. Germline values: CDR1 MGHRA, CDR2 YSYEKL. The CDR3 is 16 amino acids. The junction had 6 bases not matched to a gene; V was cut back by 0 bases and J by 5 bases. CDR3 region: CASSQERAGVNNEQFF. In DNA form, the CDR3 reads TGCGCCAGCAGCCAAGAACGAGCGGGAGTTAACAATGAGCAGTTCTTC.

J is TRBJ2-4 and V is TRBV28; D call uncertain. The CDR3 length is 15 residues. Deletions cut 2 bases from V and 0 bases from J, with 8 bases between. CDR1 is MDHEN, CDR2 SYDVKM, per germline. For the CDR3, the DNA is TGTGCCAGCAGTTTAATCCCTATAGCCAAAAACATTCAGTACTTC. It yields the protein CASSLIPIAKNIQYF.

The CDR3 nucleotides are TGTGCCAGCAGTGAAGCGATCCCAGGGAATGAGCAGTTCTTC. This encodes CASSEAIPGNEQFF. The gene calls are TRBV6-1 and TRBJ2-1; D perhaps matches TRBD1 (5 bases). CDR3 length: 14 amino acids. V was pared by 0 bases and J by 7 bases, with 10 bases between. Germline V lookup: CDR1 MNHNS, CDR2 SASEGT.

This rearrangement joins TRBV7-8 to TRBJ2-7, with TRBD1 matching 11 bases. V lost 5 bases to trimming and J lost 7 bases; unmatched junction nucleotides: 10. The germline V gene has CDR1 SGHVS and CDR2 FQNEAQ. This CDR3 spans 15 amino acids. The CDR3 coding sequence is TGTGCCAGCAGCCAGGGACAGGGGGGAAGAAGGGAGCAGTACTTC. Protein sequence: CASSQGQGGRREQYF.

The chain couples TRBV19 to TRBJ2-5; a weak D match, TRBD1 (6 bases). The germline CDR1 and CDR2 sequences are LNHDA and SQIVND (reference sequence). Between the trimmed V and J ends, which lost 4 bases and 2 bases, there was a span of 8 bases. CDR3 length: 13 amino acids. CDR3 loop: CASSTGTQETQYF. The CDR3 nucleotides are TGTGCCAGTAGTACCGGGACACAAGAGACCCAGTACTTC.

V gene TRBV7-2 combines with J gene TRBJ2-7; unclear D gene. V dropped 5 bases and J dropped 3 bases, with 14 bases sitting between them. The CDR3 covers 14 residues. Germline V gene lookup returns CDR1 SGHTA and CDR2 FQGNSA. The CDR3 sequence: CASSVPTPGYEQYF. The CDR3 DNA reads as TGTGCCAGCAGCGTACCCACACCTGGCTACGAGCAGTACTTC.

The chain links TRBV7-9 to TRBJ2-1, with 10 nucleotides matching TRBD2. The CDR3 length is 15 residues. Germline V gives CDR1 SEHNR, CDR2 FQNEAQ (reference sequence). After removal of 5 bases from V and 5 bases from J, the junction contained 6 bases not matched to a gene. For the CDR3, the DNA is TGTGCCAGCAGCCAACGAGGACTAGCGGACAATGAGCAGTTCTTC. Its protein product is CASSQRGLADNEQFF.

This rearrangement joins TRBV4-3 to TRBJ2-7, with TRBD1 identical over 8 bases. CDR1 is LGHNA, CDR2 YSLEER, per germline. V gave up 4 bases and J gave up 5 bases; unmatched junction bases: 10. The CDR3 totals 15 residues. The CDR3 loop is CASSRFGTGPHEQYF. DNA for the CDR3: TGCGCCAGCAGCCGCTTCGGGACAGGCCCCCACGAGCAGTACTTC.

A few counts support this clone. DNA of the CDR3: TGTGCCAGCAGCCCTTCTGAGCCGAGACTAGCGAGATCCACCGGGGAGCTGTTTTTT. Amino acids: CASSPSEPRLARSTGELFF. V usage is TRBV7-8 and J usage is TRBJ2-2, with 8 bases lining up with TRBD2. Germline V gene sequence: CDR1 SGHVS, CDR2 FQNEAQ. The trim removed 5 bases at V and 4 bases at J, leaving 18 bases unmatched. The CDR3 consists of 19 residues.

The chain recombines TRBV4-1 with TRBJ1-3; D may be TRBD1 (5 bases). Trimming shortened V by 3 bases and J by 0 bases, and 24 bases separated the two germline ends. The CDR3 has 20 residues. The V gene's germline CDR1 is MGHRA and CDR2 YSYEKL. As DNA, the CDR3 is TGCGCCAGCAGCCACGACCTATCCTCACTCAGGGCCGACTCTGGAAACACCATATATTTT. It codes for CASSHDLSSLRADSGNTIYF.